One and the same sample provided the 25 T cell receptor beta chains below, sequenced in a study of CD8 T cells in ankylosing spondylitis. TCRdb reanalysed the 5' RACE reads using MiXCR and keeps one entry per CDR3 protein. This sample has fewer than 130,000 distinct CDR3 sequences, with about 25% found just once. The specimen was synovial fluid, either unsorted or a sorted T cell fraction (not recorded which). All receptors derive from a male donor with ankylosing spondylitis.

This clonotype was seen only once. The chain combines TRBV15 with TRBJ2-1; TRBD2 aligns across 16 bases. Germline-derived CDR1 and CDR2 are LNHNV and YYDKDF (reference sequence). Trimming at V came to 8 bases and at J to 5 bases, leaving 18 bases not matched to a gene. The CDR3 sequence is 20 residues long. Written as DNA, the CDR3 is TGTGCCACCGGGTTCCCCGGGACTAGCGGGAGGGCCGCCCCCCACAATGAGCAGTTCTTC. This gives the protein CATGFPGTSGRAAPHNEQFF.

This clonotype has a count of ten or more. The rearrangement links TRBV2 to TRBJ2-7, with 7 nucleotides matching TRBD1. Germline CDR1 reads SNHLY; CDR2 reads FYNNEI. J gave up 2 bases and V 4 bases, and 2 bases lay outside the gene matches. The CDR3 is 13 residues long. This CDR3 is CASSVQGAYEQYF. In nucleotides, the CDR3 is TGTGCCAGCAGTGTTCAGGGGGCCTACGAGCAGTACTTC.

This clonotype was seen repeatedly, ten times or more. J is TRBJ2-1 and V is TRBV27; 7 bases line up with TRBD2. V lost 10 bases to trimming and J lost 6 bases; unmatched junction nucleotides: 12. The CDR3 length is 14 residues. Germline CDR1 and CDR2: MNHEY and SMNVEV (reference sequence). This CDR3 reads CATIVRERGNEQFF. CDR3 bases: TGTGCCACCATAGTGAGGGAGCGGGGCAATGAGCAGTTCTTC.

Regarding this clonotype: At one end the junction does not follow the germline gene, possibly because of a read error. The gene calls are TRBV7-9 and TRBJ1-1; no reliable D call. This CDR3 is built from 13 residues. Germline V gene data show CDR1 as SEHNR and CDR2 as FQNEAQ (reference sequence). The CDR3 here is CASSPTVNTEVFF. CDR3 in DNA: TGTGCCAGCAGCCCGACGGTGAACACTGAAGTTTTCTTT.

This clonotype was observed a few times. J is TRBJ1-1 and V is TRBV3-1; a possible D gene is TRBD1 (5 bases). Trimming pared 3 bases from V and 11 bases from J, leaving 10 bases between. The germline gives CDR1 LGHDT, CDR2 YNNKEL (reference sequence). The CDR3 consists of 11 residues. The CDR3: CASSQGVQAFF. In DNA, the CDR3 is TGTGCCAGCAGCCAGGGGGTCCAGGCTTTCTTT.

This clonotype was found once. V gene TRBV12-3 or TRBV12-4 combines with J gene TRBJ2-3; D not certain. Trimming took off 6 bases at V and 2 bases at J, with 6 bases between the two ends. The CDR3 contains 12 residues. The CDR3 spells CASSRDTDTQYF. Written as DNA, the CDR3 is TGTGCCAGCAGCCGAGACACAGATACGCAGTATTTT.

The rearrangement joins TRBV6-1 to TRBJ1-3; TRBD1 might be the D (5 bases). V lost 5 bases and J 0 bases, leaving 17 bases between the germline ends. The V gene's germline CDR1 is MNHNS and CDR2 SASEGT. The CDR3 is made up of 17 amino acids. This chain's CDR3 is CASSRDQYGSSGNTIYF. CDR3 DNA: TGTGCCAGCAGTAGGGACCAATATGGGAGCTCTGGAAACACCATATATTTT.

The sample holds a few counts of this clonotype. This chain uses TRBV18 with TRBJ1-1, with no clear D. Per germline, CDR1 KGHSH and CDR2 LQKENI. Deletions cut 3 bases from V and 7 bases from J, with 12 bases between. The CDR3 length is 13 residues. This CDR3 reads CASSPTRTDEAFF. CDR3 sequence (DNA): TGTGCCAGCTCACCTACGAGAACAGATGAAGCTTTCTTT.

The rearrangement joins TRBV7-2 to TRBJ2-1, with 11 bases identical to TRBD1. The germline CDR1 and CDR2 sequences are SGHTA and FQGNSA. CDR3 length: 15 residues. Trimming at V came to 5 bases and at J to 4 bases, leaving 4 bases not matched to a gene. The CDR3 is CASSPGTGGYNEQFF. In DNA, the CDR3 is TGTGCCAGCAGCCCCGGGACAGGGGGATACAATGAGCAGTTCTTC.

This clonotype occurred many times. The chain is built from TRBV7-9 and TRBJ1-1, with unresolved D. The CDR3 is 13 amino acids. Germline V CDR1 and CDR2: SEHNR, FQNEAQ (reference sequence). Deletions cut 5 bases from V and 3 bases from J, with 10 bases between. For the CDR3, the DNA is TGTGCCAGCAGCCGAAAGAAGGACACTGAAGCTTTCTTT. Residues: CASSRKKDTEAFF. Together with reference TRBV7-9 and TRBJ1-1, the CDR3 gives the full variable domain: DTGVSQNPRHKITKRGQNVTFRCDPISEHNRLYWYRQTLGQGPEFLTYFQNEAQLEKSRLLSDRFSAERPKGSFSTLEIQRTEQGDSAMYLCASSRKKDTEAFFGQGTRLTVV.

A few counts support this clonotype. This chain joins TRBV12-3 or TRBV12-4 and TRBJ1-5, with D unresolved. Trimming left V 5 bases short and J 3 bases short, with 11 bases between. CDR3 length equals 14 residues. The CDR3: CASSISTHNQPQHF. The CDR3 nucleotides are TGTGCCAGCAGTATATCTACCCACAATCAGCCCCAGCATTTT.

This clonotype has more than one count but fewer than ten. The V gene is TRBV5-1, the J gene TRBJ2-7; perhaps TRBD1 as D (6 bases). The CDR3 is 15 amino acids. The germline V gene encodes CDR1 SGHRS and CDR2 YFSETQ. With 0 bases removed from V and 0 bases from J, the gap between germline ends came to 10 bases. CDR3 nucleotides: TGCGCCAGCAGCTTGGACGGACAGAGCTCCTACGAGCAGTACTTC. The encoded protein is CASSLDGQSSYEQYF. The full variable domain, rest sourced from reference TRBV5-1 and TRBJ2-7, is KAGVTQTPRYLIKTRGQQVTLSCSPISGHRSVSWYQQTPGQGLQFLFEYFSETQRNKGNFPGRFSGRQFSNSRSEMNVSTLELGDSALYLCASSLDGQSSYEQYFGPGTRLTVT.

In DNA, the CDR3 is TGCAGTGCTAGCCCCCTAGGGGTGGGGGTCTCCTACGAGCAGTACGTC. Amino acids: CSASPLGVGVSYEQYV. This rearrangement joins TRBV20-1 to TRBJ2-7, with D perhaps assigned TRBD1 or TRBD2 (5 bases each). The germline CDR1 and CDR2 sequences are DFQATT and SNEGSKA (reference sequence). The CDR3 spans 16 residues. The V end was cut by 3 bases, the J end by 0 bases, with 18 bases between.

The chain links TRBV7-8 to TRBJ2-1; 10 nucleotides align to TRBD2. The germline gives CDR1 SGHVS, CDR2 FQNEAQ. Unmatched junction bases numbered 10, after V lost 3 bases and J lost 8 bases. The CDR3 consists of 16 residues. The CDR3 spells CASSFRASGSIYEQFF. In nucleotides, the CDR3 is TGTGCCAGCAGCTTTCGGGCTAGCGGGAGTATCTATGAGCAGTTCTTC.

This clonotype was detected many times. The chain couples TRBV9 to TRBJ1-1, with D uncertain. This CDR3 is built from 13 residues. CDR1 SGDLS and CDR2 YYNGEE come from the germline V gene. Trimming removed 3 bases at V and 3 bases at J, with 9 bases between. The CDR3 reads CASSAGIDTEAFF. In DNA, the CDR3 is TGTGCCAGCAGCGCAGGCATTGACACTGAAGCTTTCTTT.

The chain combines TRBV12-3 or TRBV12-4 with TRBJ1-5; weak D call: TRBD1 (6 bases). V was pared by 5 bases and J by 5 bases, with 10 bases between. CDR3 size: 13 residues. The CDR3 DNA is TGTGCCAGCAGTCTGGACAGCTATCAGCCCCAGCATTTT. It codes for CASSLDSYQPQHF.

The chain links TRBV11-2 to TRBJ2-2; 10 bases map to TRBD1. V trimming: 4 bases; J trimming: 0 bases; junction bases outside the gene matches: 2. CDR1 SGHAT and CDR2 FQNNGV come from the germline V gene. This CDR3 is built from 16 residues. Here the CDR3 DNA reads TGTGCCAGCAGCTCCGGACAGGGGGCGAACACCGGGGAGCTGTTTTTT. This gives the protein CASSSGQGANTGELFF.

In its sample, this clonotype was seen a few times. The chain recombines TRBV20-1 with TRBJ1-2; 7 nucleotides align to TRBD1. The V gene's germline CDR1 is DFQATT and CDR2 SNEGSKA (reference sequence). CDR3 length equals 14 residues. V was clipped by 1 base and J by 4 bases; unmatched bases: 6. The CDR3 sequence is CSARAPGQLYGYTF. In DNA, the CDR3 is TGCAGTGCTAGAGCTCCGGGACAGCTCTATGGCTACACCTTC.

This clonotype was recorded many times. This rearrangement joins TRBV28 to TRBJ1-5; the D gene is possibly TRBD1 (5 bases). V shed 7 bases and J shed 0 bases, with 10 bases lying between them. The germline gives CDR1 MDHEN, CDR2 SYDVKM. The length of the CDR3 is 14 residues. The CDR3 here is CASTDRVSNQPQHF. The CDR3 bases are TGTGCCAGCACTGACAGAGTTAGCAATCAGCCCCAGCATTTT. Combining the CDR3 with reference TRBV28 and TRBJ1-5 gives the whole variable domain DVKVTQSSRYLVKRTGEKVFLECVQDMDHENMFWYRQDPGLGLRLIYFSYDVKMKEKGDIPEGYSVSREKKERFSLILESASTNQTSMYLCASTDRVSNQPQHFGDGTRLSIL.

Many counts were recorded for this clonotype. The rearrangement uses TRBV29-1 and TRBJ2-7; 8 bases map to TRBD1. The CDR3 length is 13 residues. Germline trimming cut 6 bases from V and 4 bases from J; bases unmatched to any gene: 8. From germline, CDR1 is SQVTM and CDR2 ANQGSEA. Written as DNA, the CDR3 is TGCAGCGTCCTTGGACAGGGTAGATACGAGCAGTACTTC. This sequence encodes CSVLGQGRYEQYF.

The V and J genes are TRBV19 and TRBJ1-1, with 7 positions matching TRBD1. Per germline, CDR1 LNHDA and CDR2 SQIVND (reference sequence). This CDR3 is built from 14 residues. V trimming: 3 bases; J trimming: 10 bases; junction bases outside the gene matches: 11. CDR3 DNA: TGTGCCAGTAGTATGACAAACAGGGGATGGGGAGCTTTCTTT. Protein: CASSMTNRGWGAFF.

V and J are TRBV7-7 and TRBJ2-2, with D maybe TRBD1 (7 bases). V dropped 4 bases and J dropped 2 bases, with 11 bases sitting between them. The CDR3 is made up of 15 amino acids. Germline V gene lookup returns CDR1 SSHAT and CDR2 FNYEAQ (reference sequence). In DNA form, the CDR3 reads TGTGCCAGCAGCTCCGGAGGGGGCAACACCGGGGAGCTGTTTTTT. It specifies CASSSGGGNTGELFF.

This clonotype was seen a handful of times. The chain joins TRBV3-1 to TRBJ2-3; 7 bases agree with TRBD2. V dropped 4 bases and J dropped 0; count of bases not matched to a gene: 4. This CDR3 comprises 15 residues. Germline V gene data show CDR1 as LGHDT and CDR2 as YNNKEL (reference sequence). This chain's CDR3 is CASSRGLSSTDTQYF. The CDR3 DNA is TGTGCCAGCAGCCGGGGACTATCTAGCACAGATACGCAGTATTTT.

V and J are TRBV5-5 and TRBJ2-5; 7 positions match TRBD2. The CDR3 spans 13 residues. With V trimmed by 4 bases and J by 5 bases, 5 bases remained unmatched. CDR1 is SGHKS, CDR2 YYEKEE, per germline (reference sequence). The CDR3 DNA is TGTGCCAGCAGCCCGGGACTAACGGAGACCCAGTACTTC. The encoded protein is CASSPGLTETQYF.

The chain recombines TRBV2 with TRBJ1-1, with unresolved D. V shed 1 base and J shed 1 base, with 10 bases lying between them. The CDR3 is made up of 15 amino acids. Per the germline V gene, CDR1 is SNHLY and CDR2 is FYNNEI. The CDR3 sequence is CASSEVGRENTEAFF. As DNA, the CDR3 is TGTGCCAGCAGTGAAGTAGGGCGAGAGAACACTGAAGCTTTCTTT.